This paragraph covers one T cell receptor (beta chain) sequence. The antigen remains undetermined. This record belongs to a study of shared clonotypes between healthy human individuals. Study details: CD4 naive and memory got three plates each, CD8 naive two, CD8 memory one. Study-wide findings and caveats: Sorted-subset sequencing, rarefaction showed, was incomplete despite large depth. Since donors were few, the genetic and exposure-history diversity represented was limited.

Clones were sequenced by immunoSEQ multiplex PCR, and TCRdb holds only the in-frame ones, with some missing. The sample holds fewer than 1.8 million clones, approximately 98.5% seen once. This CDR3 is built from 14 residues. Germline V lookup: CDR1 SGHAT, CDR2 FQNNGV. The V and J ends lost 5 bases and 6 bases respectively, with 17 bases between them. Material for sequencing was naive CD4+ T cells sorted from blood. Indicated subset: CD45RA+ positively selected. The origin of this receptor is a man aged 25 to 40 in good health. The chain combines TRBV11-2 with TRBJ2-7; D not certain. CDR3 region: CASSPSPWVTEQYF. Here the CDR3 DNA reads TGTGCCAGCAGCCCGTCACCTTGGGTCACCGAGCAGTACTTC.